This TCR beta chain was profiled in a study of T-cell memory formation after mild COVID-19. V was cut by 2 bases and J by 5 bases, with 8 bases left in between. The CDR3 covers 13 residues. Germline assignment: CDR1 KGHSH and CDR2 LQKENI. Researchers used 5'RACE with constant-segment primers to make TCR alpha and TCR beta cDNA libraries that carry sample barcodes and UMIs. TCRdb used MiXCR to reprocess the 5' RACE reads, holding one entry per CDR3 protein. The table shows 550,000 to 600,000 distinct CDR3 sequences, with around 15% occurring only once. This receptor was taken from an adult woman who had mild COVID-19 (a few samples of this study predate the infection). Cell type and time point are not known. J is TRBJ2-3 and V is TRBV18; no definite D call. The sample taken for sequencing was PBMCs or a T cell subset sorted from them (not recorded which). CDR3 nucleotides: TGTGCCAGCTCACCAGACGCGCTAGATACGCAGTATTTT. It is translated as CASSPDALDTQYF.